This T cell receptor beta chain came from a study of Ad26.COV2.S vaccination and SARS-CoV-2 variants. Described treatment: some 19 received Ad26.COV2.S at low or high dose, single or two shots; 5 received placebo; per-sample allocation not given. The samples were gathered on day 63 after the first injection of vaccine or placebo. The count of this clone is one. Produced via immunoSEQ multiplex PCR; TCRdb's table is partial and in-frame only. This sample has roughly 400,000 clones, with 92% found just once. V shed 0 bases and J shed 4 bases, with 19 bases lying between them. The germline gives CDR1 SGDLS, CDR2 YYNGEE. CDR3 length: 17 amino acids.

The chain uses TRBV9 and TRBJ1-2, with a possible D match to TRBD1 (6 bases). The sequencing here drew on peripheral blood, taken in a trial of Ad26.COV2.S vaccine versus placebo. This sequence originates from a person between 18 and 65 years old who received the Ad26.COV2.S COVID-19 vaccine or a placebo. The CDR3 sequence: CASSVAYMGQQSYGYTF. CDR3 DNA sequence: TGTGCCAGCAGCGTAGCTTATATGGGACAACAAAGCTATGGCTACACCTTC.